The 12 T cell receptor beta chains presented below share a single source sample, sequenced in a study of blood T cell repertoires in COVID-19. Clones were sequenced by immunoSEQ multiplex PCR, and TCRdb holds only the in-frame ones, with some missing. The sample holds about 150,000 clones; 80% to 90% are singletons and the top ten take over 12%. The sequenced sample was peripheral blood. The receptor source for this set is a woman between 35 and 50 years old with acute or convalescent COVID-19.

J is TRBJ1-2 and V is TRBV13, with TRBD1 matching over 7 bases. The ends lost 5 bases at V and 0 bases at J; junction bases unmatched: 6. The CDR3 length is 15 residues. Germline CDR1 reads PRHDT; CDR2 reads FYEKMQ (reference sequence). For the CDR3, the DNA is TGTGCCAGCAGCCCCCAAGGGACAGCTAACTATGGCTACACCTTC. The encoded protein is CASSPQGTANYGYTF. The full variable domain, in which reference TRBV13 and TRBJ1-2 provide the parts outside the CDR3, is AAGVIQSPRHLIKEKRETATLKCYPIPRHDTVYWYQQGPGQDPQFLISFYEKMQSDKGSIPDRFSAQQFSDYHSELNMSSLELGDSALYFCASSPQGTANYGYTFGSGTRLTVV.

The chain has TRBV7-2 and TRBJ1-1, with D maybe TRBD1 (5 bases). Germline-derived CDR1 and CDR2 are SGHTA and FQGNSA. The V end lost 6 bases, the J end lost 5 bases, and 16 bases lay between the germline ends. The CDR3 is 14 residues long. The CDR3 loop reads CASRPWGGSTEAFF. The CDR3 DNA is TGTGCCAGCAGGCCCTGGGGGGGGAGTACTGAAGCTTTCTTT.

The DNA of the CDR3 is TGTGCCAGCACTTCCGGCTATGGCTACACCTTC. It yields the protein CASTSGYGYTF. The gene calls are TRBV28 and TRBJ1-2, with D unclear. Germline loops: CDR1 MDHEN, CDR2 SYDVKM. The ends were cut back, 7 bases at V and 4 bases at J, with 7 bases in the middle. The length of the CDR3 is 11 residues.

This sequence joins TRBV6-5 and TRBJ1-5; D call uncertain. CDR1 is MNHEY, CDR2 SVGAGI, per germline. The CDR3 contains 13 residues. Trimming took 6 bases from V and 5 from J, leaving 11 bases between them. CDR3 residues: CASSRTRDQPQHF. The DNA of the CDR3 is TGTGCCAGCAGCAGGACGAGGGATCAGCCCCAGCATTTT.

This clone showed up just a few times. CDR3 loop: CASSQDRANYGYTF. DNA for the CDR3: TGTGCCAGCAGCCAGGACAGGGCGAACTATGGCTACACCTTC. The chain has TRBV9 and TRBJ1-2; TRBD1 aligns across 8 bases. Germline V gene data show CDR1 as SGDLS and CDR2 as YYNGEE. The CDR3 covers 14 residues. Trimming took 4 bases from V and 2 from J; bases not matched to a gene: 4. Combining the CDR3 with reference TRBV9 and TRBJ1-2 gives the whole variable domain DSGVTQTPKHLITATGQRVTLRCSPRSGDLSVYWYQQSLDQGLQFLIQYYNGEERAKGNILERFSAQQFPDLHSELNLSSLELGDSALYFCASSQDRANYGYTFGSGTRLTVV.

The gene calls are TRBV30 and TRBJ2-3, with a tentative D call TRBD1 (5 bases). The CDR3 has 15 amino acids. The V end was cut by 0 bases, the J end by 3 bases, with 13 bases between. CDR1 is GTSNPN, CDR2 SVGIG, per germline (reference sequence). The CDR3 DNA sequence: TGTGCCTGGAGTGTAATAGGGGCGGTAACAGATACGCAGTATTTT. This gives the protein CAWSVIGAVTDTQYF.

The chain has TRBV27 and TRBJ2-1; TRBD1 agrees at 9 bases. V was clipped by 1 base and J by 4 bases; unmatched bases: 8. CDR3 size: 17 residues. Per the germline V gene, CDR1 is MNHEY and CDR2 is SMNVEV (reference sequence). This CDR3 is CASSLLPGQGLYNEQFF. Here the CDR3 DNA reads TGTGCCAGCAGTTTATTACCTGGACAGGGGTTATACAATGAGCAGTTCTTC.

This sequence joins TRBV12-3 or TRBV12-4 and TRBJ2-1; TRBD2 matches at 7 bases. CDR3 length: 11 residues. V shed 7 bases, J shed 9 bases, and the junction held 3 bases outside the gene matches. CDR3 residues: CASTRGGEQFF. The CDR3 nucleotides read TGTGCCAGCACCCGCGGGGGTGAGCAGTTCTTC.

This chain uses TRBV29-1 with TRBJ2-2; 11 nucleotides match TRBD1. The CDR3 has 15 residues. Germline values: CDR1 SQVTM, CDR2 ANQGSEA. The ends lost 2 bases at V and 6 bases at J; junction bases unmatched: 5. For the CDR3, the DNA is TGCAGCGTTGAAAAGGGGACAGGGGGGTCCGGGGAGCTGTTTTTT. This encodes CSVEKGTGGSGELFF.

The chain uses TRBV19 and TRBJ2-1, with 10 bases lining up with TRBD2. In germline, CDR1 is LNHDA, CDR2 SQIVND (reference sequence). The CDR3 is 17 residues long. Trimming at V came to 9 bases and at J to 0 bases, leaving 11 bases not matched to a gene. CDR3 protein: CARPTSGKAPSYNEQFF. The DNA for the CDR3 is TGTGCCAGGCCTACTAGCGGGAAGGCCCCCTCCTACAATGAGCAGTTCTTC.

The genes are TRBV10-3 and TRBJ2-3; 9 positions agree with TRBD1. The junction had 8 bases not matched to a gene; V was cut back by 6 bases and J by 1 base. The CDR3 has 16 residues. Germline CDR1 and CDR2: ENHRY and SYGVKD. This CDR3 reads CAIRRTGEFGTDTQYF. In nucleotides, the CDR3 is TGTGCCATCAGGCGGACAGGGGAGTTCGGCACAGATACGCAGTATTTT.

The rearrangement links TRBV7-2 to TRBJ2-2, with a tentative D call TRBD2 (5 bases). The germline CDR1 and CDR2 sequences are SGHTA and FQGNSA. This CDR3 is built from 13 residues. V lost 7 bases to trimming and J lost 4 bases, with 10 bases between them. The CDR3 here is CASNSAGTGELFF. CDR3 nucleotide sequence: TGTGCCAGCAACTCGGCGGGCACCGGGGAGCTGTTTTTT.